The rows below give T cell receptor beta chains drawn from one sample of a study of T cell repertoires in cytomegalovirus infection. These receptors are not linked to any known antigen. Via MiXCR, TCRdb re-called the reads, giving one row per CDR3 protein. The data hold approximately 730,000 distinct CDR3 sequences, with around 31% observed a single time. The starting material was cultured PBMCs, obtained from culture after CMV antigen stimulation. All receptors derive from a human donor in good health (CMV status not recorded). Some clones in this sample may be carry-over from other donors' samples. CDR3s include the opening cysteine and the closing phenylalanine or tryptophan. A D gene is named only where the DNA matches it firmly. Some rows have no size entry. The others give once, few or many, or a class for an expanded clone.

V,length,J,size,D,DNA,CDR3
TRBV7-2,17,TRBJ1-3,-,-,TGTGCCAGCAGCCCCTCACCTCAGATATACTCTGGAAACACCATATATTTT,CASSPSPQIYSGNTIYF
TRBV7-8,15,TRBJ2-1,few,TRBD2,TGTGCCAGTCGGACTAGCGGGACCCTGGGGAATGAGCAGTTCTTC,CASRTSGTLGNEQFF
TRBV19,17,TRBJ2-7,-,TRBD1,TGTGCCAGTAGTATTCGCGGGGCAGGGGGCTTACCCTACGAGCAGTACTTC,CASSIRGAGGLPYEQYF
TRBV7-2,14,TRBJ2-3,many,TRBD2,TGTGCCAGCAGGGCTAGCGGGAGTATAGATACGCAGTATTTT,CASRASGSIDTQYF
TRBV27,18,TRBJ2-7,-,TRBD1,TGTGCCAGCAGTTCCCGGGACAGGGGACCCTTTGTCCTTTACGAGCAGTACTTC,CASSSRDRGPFVLYEQYF
TRBV7-2,12,TRBJ2-7,-,-,TGTGCCAGCAGCTTTGAACGGGGCGAGCAGTACTTC,CASSFERGEQYF
TRBV7-2,17,TRBJ2-5,many,TRBD2,TGTGCCAGCAGCTCGCGAGCGGGGGGCAACCCCAGTGGGACCCAGTACTTC,CASSSRAGGNPSGTQYF
TRBV15,16,TRBJ1-4,-,-,TGTGCCACCAGCAGAGATCTGGGTCAGCTTAATGAAAAACTGTTTTTT,CATSRDLGQLNEKLFF
TRBV11-2,15,TRBJ2-3,-,-,TGTGCCAGCGGCGGCGAGAGGGTTTTTACAGATACGCAGTATTTT,CASGGERVFTDTQYF
TRBV4-1,14,TRBJ2-1,few,-,TGCGCCAGCAGCCAAAGGGTACCCTACAATGAGCAGTTCTTC,CASSQRVPYNEQFF
TRBV11-1,14,TRBJ2-3,many,TRBD1,TGTGCCAGCAGCCGGGGACAGTCCACAGATACGCAGTATTTT,CASSRGQSTDTQYF
TRBV18,16,TRBJ2-3,few,TRBD2,TGTGCCAGCTCACCACCGGCGAGCGGGGGGGCGAATACGCAGTATTTT,CASSPPASGGANTQYF
TRBV4-1,12,TRBJ1-1,many,-,TGTGCCAGCAGCCAGGGTAACACTGAAGCTTTCTTT,CASSQGNTEAFF
TRBV11-3,13,TRBJ2-7,-,TRBD1,TGTGCCAGCAGCTCGGGACAGGCTGACGAGCAGTACTTC,CASSSGQADEQYF
TRBV12-3/TRBV12-4,14,TRBJ2-7,few,-,TGTGCCAGCTCTCCGGCGGACATTTCCTACGAGCAGTACTTC,CASSPADISYEQYF
TRBV7-6,12,TRBJ2-1,many,-,TGTGCCAGCAGCTTAGAGCGCAATGAGCAGTTCTTC,CASSLERNEQFF
TRBV7-2,16,TRBJ2-7,many,-,TGTGCCAGCAGCTTATCTTCCCCAGCGCTGGGCGACGAGCAGTACTTC,CASSLSSPALGDEQYF
TRBV4-1,14,TRBJ2-1,-,-,TGCGCCAGCAGCCAACCGGTGTATGGCAATGAGCAGTTCTTC,CASSQPVYGNEQFF
TRBV7-9,13,TRBJ2-3,few,TRBD1,TGTGCCACCATGGGACAGGGTGAAGATACGCAGTATTTT,CATMGQGEDTQYF
TRBV7-9,15,TRBJ1-1,few,-,TGTGCCAGCAGCTTCCTCGGGAGGGGGAACACTGAAGCTTTCTTT,CASSFLGRGNTEAFF
TRBV4-1,17,TRBJ2-2,few,-,TGCGCCAGCAGCCAAGATAGAGCCAGCGCGAACACCGGGGAGCTGTTTTTT,CASSQDRASANTGELFF
TRBV14,14,TRBJ1-5,-,-,TGTGCCAGCAGCCACAGGGATTACGGTCAGCCCCAGCATTTT,CASSHRDYGQPQHF
TRBV11-2,15,TRBJ2-2,-,-,TGTGCCAGCAGCTTAGGGGGGACACCCACCGGGGAGCTGTTTTTT,CASSLGGTPTGELFF
TRBV12-3/TRBV12-4,13,TRBJ1-4,-,-,TGTGCCAGCAGCTATACTAATGGTGAAAAACTGTTTTTT,CASSYTNGEKLFF
TRBV5-4,13,TRBJ2-1,-,-,TGTGCCAGCACCTTGGGGCAGCTCAATGAGCAGTTCTTC,CASTLGQLNEQFF
TRBV6-2/TRBV6-3,18,TRBJ1-2,few,-,TGTGCCAGCAGTTCCAAAATCCCGTCGATACGCCCGGGCTATGGCTACACCTTC,CASSSKIPSIRPGYGYTF
TRBV7-6,17,TRBJ2-5,once,TRBD2,TGTGCCAGCAGCTTAGTACGGGCTAGCGGGTTACAAGAGACCCAGTACTTC,CASSLVRASGLQETQYF
TRBV6-5,18,TRBJ2-5,-,-,TGTGCCAGCAGTTATAACCCCCAGGCTAGCAGGGAGCAAGAGACCCAGTACTTC,CASSYNPQASREQETQYF
TRBV5-5,14,TRBJ1-3,few,-,TGTGCCTCAACCGGCACCGCCTCTGGAAACACCATATATTTT,CASTGTASGNTIYF
TRBV7-9,16,TRBJ2-1,few,-,TGTGCCAGCAGCGAACCGGTTGGTAGCGGTGAGAATGAGCAGTTCTTC,CASSEPVGSGENEQFF
TRBV7-2,15,TRBJ2-3,-,-,TGTGCCAGCAGCTTGCGGGGATACACCACAGATACGCAGTATTTT,CASSLRGYTTDTQYF
TRBV28,14,TRBJ1-5,few,TRBD1,TGTGCCAGCAGTTCGGGACAGGGTGATCAGCCCCAGCATTTT,CASSSGQGDQPQHF